A single sample is the source of the 4 T cell receptor beta chains below, sequenced in a study of OX40 agonist ivuxolimab in advanced cancers. Here immunoSEQ multiplex PCR was the method, and the copy in TCRdb shows in-frame clones only, minus some. The sample consists of about 99,000 clones, more than 95% of them appearing once. Sequences were derived from CD4+ or CD8+ T cells sorted from blood, sampled in a trial of the OX40 agonist ivuxolimab. The origin of the receptors is an adult with an advanced solid tumor such as melanoma, head and neck, liver or kidney cancer.

This sequence joins TRBV5-4 and TRBJ1-5; D gene uncertain. The CDR3 has 14 amino acids. Germline V gives CDR1 SGHNT, CDR2 YYREEE (reference sequence). The V end was cut by 0 bases, the J end by 9 bases, with 13 bases between. CDR3 sequence (DNA): TGTGCCAGCAGCTTGGACCTTTCCTCCCCGCCCCAGCATTTT. Translated, it gives CASSLDLSSPPQHF.

The V and J genes are TRBV25-1 and TRBJ2-1, with 9 nucleotides matching TRBD2. CDR3 size: 18 residues. Germline trimming cut 7 bases from V and 2 bases from J; bases unmatched to any gene: 15. Germline loops: CDR1 MGHDK, CDR2 SYGVNS. DNA for the CDR3: TGTGCCAGCACCCCGCCCCGGGGATCTAGCGGGGCCTACAATGAGCAGTTCTTC. Its translation is CASTPPRGSSGAYNEQFF.

The rearrangement uses TRBV19 and TRBJ2-1; TRBD2 aligns across 10 bases. The CDR3 has 15 residues. Trimming removed 2 bases from V and 6 bases from J; junction bases left unmatched: 4. Per germline, CDR1 LNHDA and CDR2 SQIVND (reference sequence). The CDR3 spells CASSITAGGTNEQFF. CDR3 DNA sequence: TGTGCCAGTAGTATAACAGCGGGGGGGACCAATGAGCAGTTCTTC.

The chain uses TRBV7-9 and TRBJ2-3; 9 nucleotides match TRBD1. The CDR3 is 17 residues long. From germline, CDR1 is SEHNR and CDR2 FQNEAQ (reference sequence). The V and J ends lost 5 bases and 1 base, in that order; junction bases with no gene match: 10. CDR3 sequence (DNA): TGTGCCAGCAGCGAAGACCACAGGGGGCGAGGCACAGATACGCAGTATTTT. Encoded protein: CASSEDHRGRGTDTQYF. Drawing the rest from reference TRBV7-9 and TRBJ2-3, the complete variable domain is DTGVSQNPRHKITKRGQNVTFRCDPISEHNRLYWYRQTLGQGPEFLTYFQNEAQLEKSRLLSDRFSAERPKGSFSTLEIQRTEQGDSAMYLCASSEDHRGRGTDTQYFGPGTRLTVL.